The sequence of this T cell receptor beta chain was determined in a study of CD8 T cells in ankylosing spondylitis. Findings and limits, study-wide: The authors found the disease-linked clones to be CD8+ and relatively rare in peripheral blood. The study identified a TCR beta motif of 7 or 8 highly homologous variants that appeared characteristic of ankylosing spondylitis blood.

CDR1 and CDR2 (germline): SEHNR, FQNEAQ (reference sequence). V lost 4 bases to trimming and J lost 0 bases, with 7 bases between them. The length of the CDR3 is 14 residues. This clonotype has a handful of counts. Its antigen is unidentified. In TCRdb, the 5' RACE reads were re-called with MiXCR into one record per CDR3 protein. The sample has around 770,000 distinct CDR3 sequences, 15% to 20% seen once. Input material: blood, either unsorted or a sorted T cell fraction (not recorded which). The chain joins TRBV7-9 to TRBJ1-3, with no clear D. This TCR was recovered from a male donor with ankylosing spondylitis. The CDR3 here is CASSWSFSGNTIYF. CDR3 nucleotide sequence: TGTGCCAGCAGCTGGAGTTTCTCTGGAAACACCATATATTTT. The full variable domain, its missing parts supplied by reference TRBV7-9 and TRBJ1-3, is DTGVSQNPRHKITKRGQNVTFRCDPISEHNRLYWYRQTLGQGPEFLTYFQNEAQLEKSRLLSDRFSAERPKGSFSTLEIQRTEQGDSAMYLCASSWSFSGNTIYFGEGSWLTVV.